This TCR beta chain was retrieved from a study of cytomegalovirus exposure and HLA in healthy donors. Overall study: Most donors, around 81% of over 350 genotyped, fell in the Caucasian-associated ancestry cluster.

In regard to this clone: Antigen unknown.

Germline V gene data show CDR1 as SNHLY and CDR2 as FYNNEI. Unmatched junction bases numbered 7, after V lost 5 bases and J lost 7 bases. The CDR3 runs 14 residues. Whole-study results and caveats: V- and J-gene trimming of TCR beta was linked (in a later analysis) to a missense DCLRE1C variant. An analysis was carried out at a later point. It showed that HLA-associated TCR beta chains were more clonally expanded than equally common non-associated chains.

60 Vbeta and 13 Jbeta primers were used in PCR. The data were produced by immunoSEQ multiplex PCR, yet TCRdb's version contains in-frame clones alone and is incomplete. Among fewer than 150,000 clones listed, about 83% were seen once. The chain employs TRBV2 and TRBJ1-5; 8 bases line up with TRBD1. The clonotype comes from a woman in her 40s in good health and CMV-seropositive. The sample was PBMCs. The CDR3 region has the DNA TGTGCCAGCAGTATTGACAGGGGAAGACAGCCCCAGCATTTT. It translates to CASSIDRGRQPQHF.